These 20 T cell receptor beta chains were sequenced from one sample in a study of control samples from healthy donors and cancer patients (dated by TCRdb to about 2020). Library preparation used the immunoSEQ multiplex PCR assay. Entries here come from immuneACCESS through TCRdb and include only in-frame sequences with V and J called. Some clones fail to appear in such tables; in the studies checked, an unresolved V gene covers under half of the shortfall, and the cause of the remainder is unknown. This sample comprises about 130,000 clones, around nine tenths of them detected only once. The top ten constitute 4.5% to 7% of the sample. The material sequenced was blood. These receptors originate from a man aged 18 to 30 in good health.

This CDR3 reads CASSWRGGQETQYF. The CDR3 DNA reads TGTGCCAGCAGTTGGCGGGGGGGCCAAGAGACCCAGTACTTC. V gene TRBV27 combines with J gene TRBJ2-5, with 9 bases matching TRBD2. Germline V gene lookup returns CDR1 MNHEY and CDR2 SMNVEV (reference sequence). This CDR3 is built from 14 residues. The ends lost 4 bases at V and 1 base at J; junction bases unmatched: 1.

This chain joins TRBV4-1 and TRBJ1-4; 7 bases line up with TRBD1. There are 13 residues in the CDR3. V was pared by 9 bases and J by 6 bases, with 7 bases of the junction left unmatched. Germline V CDR1 and CDR2: MGHRA, YSYEKL. The CDR3: CASRDSQDEKLFF. The CDR3 DNA follows: TGCGCCAGTCGGGACAGTCAAGATGAAAAACTGTTTTTT.

This clone was recorded once. The rearrangement uses TRBV6-5 and TRBJ1-2, with D uncertain. Germline V gene sequence: CDR1 MNHEY, CDR2 SVGAGI. Deletions cut 3 bases from V and 0 bases from J, with 11 bases between. This CDR3 region has 15 residues. CDR3 sequence reads: CASSYRYRANYGYTF. The CDR3 DNA reads as TGTGCCAGCAGTTATAGGTATCGCGCTAACTATGGCTACACCTTC.

The genes are TRBV10-1 and TRBJ2-1; 11 positions agree with TRBD2. J lost 5 bases, V lost 4 bases, and 4 bases had no gene match. The CDR3 has 15 residues. The germline V gene has CDR1 WNHNN and CDR2 SYGVQD (reference sequence). CDR3 DNA sequence: TGCGCCAGCAGTGGTGGGACTAGCGGAAACAATGAGCAGTTCTTC. Translation: CASSGGTSGNNEQFF.

The chain has TRBV9 and TRBJ2-6; D is unresolved. Germline-derived CDR1 and CDR2 are SGDLS and YYNGEE. The CDR3 extends over 13 amino acids. The V gene lost 2 bases and the J gene lost 4 bases, with 4 bases spanning the gap. CDR3 coding DNA: TGTGCCAGCAGCGTTACCGGGGCCAACGTCCTGACTTTC. Its protein is CASSVTGANVLTF. Full variable domain (remainder filled in from reference TRBV9 and TRBJ2-6): DSGVTQTPKHLITATGQRVTLRCSPRSGDLSVYWYQQSLDQGLQFLIQYYNGEERAKGNILERFSAQQFPDLHSELNLSSLELGDSALYFCASSVTGANVLTFGAGSRLTVL.

This clone was observed a few times. V and J are TRBV5-1 and TRBJ2-6, with 7 bases that match TRBD1. This CDR3 comprises 16 residues. Germline CDR1 reads SGHRS; CDR2 reads YFSETQ. With 6 bases clipped from V and 2 bases from J, the junction kept 8 bases outside the gene matches. CDR3 sequence (DNA): TGCGCCAGCACCCCCGGACAGGAAGCTGGGGCCAACGTCCTGACTTTC. Residues: CASTPGQEAGANVLTF. The whole variable domain, filled in from reference TRBV5-1 and TRBJ2-6, reads KAGVTQTPRYLIKTRGQQVTLSCSPISGHRSVSWYQQTPGQGLQFLFEYFSETQRNKGNFPGRFSGRQFSNSRSEMNVSTLELGDSALYLCASTPGQEAGANVLTFGAGSRLTVL.

Note on this clone: This clone may be a read error of a much larger clone one base away. Other DNA sequences of this sample code for an identical CDR3. The chain uses TRBV7-2 and TRBJ1-2; D might be TRBD1 (6 bases). The CDR3 spans 13 residues. From germline, CDR1 is SGHTA and CDR2 FQGNSA. The V end was cut by 4 bases, the J end by 2 bases, with 8 bases between. The CDR3 coding sequence is TGTGCCAGCAGCTCCGGACAGAACTATGGCTACACCTTC. Encoded protein: CASSSGQNYGYTF.

This chain connects TRBV6-4 to TRBJ2-1, with D possibly matching TRBD1 (6 bases). CDR3 length: 15 amino acids. Trimming took 2 bases from V and 4 from J, leaving 12 bases between them. The germline V gene encodes CDR1 MRHNA and CDR2 SNTAGT. The DNA of the CDR3 is TGTGCCAGCAGTGACACCGGGACACCTTACAATGAGCAGTTCTTC. This sequence encodes CASSDTGTPYNEQFF.

This chain joins TRBV7-9 and TRBJ2-3; TRBD2 agrees at 8 bases. Trimming at V came to 2 bases and at J to 3 bases, leaving 7 bases not matched to a gene. The CDR3 has 16 residues. Germline CDR1 and CDR2: SEHNR and FQNEAQ (reference sequence). The CDR3 sequence: CASSLSSGGLTDTQYF. DNA of the CDR3: TGTGCCAGCAGCTTATCAAGCGGGGGTCTAACAGATACGCAGTATTTT.

This clone has only a few counts. The CDR3: CASSLETQYF. The DNA of the CDR3 is TGTGCCAGCAGCTTAGAGACCCAGTACTTC. The chain has TRBV7-9 and TRBJ2-5; D is ambiguous. V shed 1 base and J shed 6 bases, with 0 bases lying between them. The CDR3 totals 10 residues. CDR1 is SEHNR, CDR2 FQNEAQ, per germline (reference sequence).

CDR3 coding DNA: TGTGCCAGCGGAGGAATAGGAGGCTACACCTTC. Translated, it gives CASGGIGGYTF. The gene calls are TRBV27 and TRBJ1-2; D remains unclear. CDR3 length: 11 residues. Germline values: CDR1 MNHEY, CDR2 SMNVEV (reference sequence). V was clipped by 8 bases and J by 8 bases, with 12 bases between them.

V is TRBV5-6 and J is TRBJ1-1; no reliable D call. Germline CDR1 reads SGHDT; CDR2 reads YYEEEE. V was pared by 2 bases and J by 5 bases, with 7 bases between. The CDR3 covers 12 residues. The CDR3 protein is CASSFGVTEAFF. Written as DNA, the CDR3 is TGTGCCAGCAGCTTCGGGGTTACTGAAGCTTTCTTT.

This rearrangement joins TRBV29-1 to TRBJ2-5, with 7 bases matching TRBD1. The CDR3 length is 14 residues. The V and J ends lost 7 bases and 0 bases, in that order; junction bases with no gene match: 8. Germline loops: CDR1 SQVTM, CDR2 ANQGSEA. The CDR3 DNA reads TGCAGCGCTAACGTCGGGACAGACCAAGAGACCCAGTACTTC. Its protein product is CSANVGTDQETQYF.

This chain connects TRBV14 to TRBJ2-7; D not resolved. This CDR3 is 11 amino acids long. The V end was cut by 3 bases, the J end by 2 bases, with 2 bases between. Germline assignment: CDR1 SGHDN and CDR2 FVKESK. CDR3 region: CASSQAYEQYF. The DNA for the CDR3 is TGTGCCAGCAGCCAGGCCTACGAGCAGTACTTC.

The chain joins TRBV27 to TRBJ1-5; no clear D. This CDR3 has 14 amino acids. Trimming took 2 bases from V and 3 from J, leaving 8 bases between them. CDR1 is MNHEY, CDR2 SMNVEV, per germline (reference sequence). For the CDR3, the DNA is TGTGCCAGCAGTTTAGGGGATTCCAATCAGCCCCAGCATTTT. It encodes CASSLGDSNQPQHF.

The chain employs TRBV3-1 (or the pseudogene TRBV3-2) and TRBJ2-1; 7 positions agree with TRBD2. The V gene end was trimmed by 3 bases and the J gene end by 6 bases; junction bases not matched to a gene: 5. Per germline, CDR1 LGHDT and CDR2 YNNKEL (reference sequence). The CDR3 spans 14 residues. The CDR3 loop reads CASSHYSGGNEQFF. The CDR3 nucleotides read TGTGCCAGCAGCCACTACTCGGGGGGCAATGAGCAGTTCTTC.

The CDR3 DNA reads as TGTGCCACTACCGCCCTAACTAGCACAGATACGCAGTATTTT. Encoded protein: CATTALTSTDTQYF. The chain couples TRBV19 to TRBJ2-3; D unclear. This CDR3 has 14 amino acids. V gave up 10 bases and J gave up 0 bases, with 14 bases separating them. CDR1 is LNHDA, CDR2 SQIVND, per germline (reference sequence).

The genes are TRBV3-1 (or the pseudogene TRBV3-2) and TRBJ1-2; perhaps TRBD1 as D (5 bases). Looked up from germline, CDR1 is LGHDT and CDR2 is YNNKEL (reference sequence). This CDR3 is 13 amino acids long. Trimming left V 7 bases short and J 0 bases short, with 9 bases between. The CDR3 is CASTGASNYGYTF. DNA for the CDR3: TGTGCCAGCACCGGGGCCTCTAACTATGGCTACACCTTC.

This clone was counted a single time. This chain uses TRBV11-2 with TRBJ2-2; maybe TRBD2 (6 bases). Germline CDR1 and CDR2: SGHAT and FQNNGV. The CDR3 covers 12 residues. V was shortened by 8 bases and J by 6 bases, with 10 bases between the two germline ends. CDR3: CASRSGAGELFF. The CDR3 DNA reads as TGTGCCAGCCGCTCGGGGGCCGGGGAGCTGTTTTTT.

This chain connects TRBV7-9 to TRBJ1-3; D gene unclear. This CDR3 is built from 13 residues. V gave up 2 bases and J gave up 4 bases, with 6 bases separating them. CDR1 and CDR2 from the germline V gene are SEHNR and FQNEAQ (reference sequence). The CDR3 here is CASSLFSGNTIYF. CDR3 nucleotides: TGTGCCAGCAGCTTATTCTCCGGAAACACCATATATTTT.